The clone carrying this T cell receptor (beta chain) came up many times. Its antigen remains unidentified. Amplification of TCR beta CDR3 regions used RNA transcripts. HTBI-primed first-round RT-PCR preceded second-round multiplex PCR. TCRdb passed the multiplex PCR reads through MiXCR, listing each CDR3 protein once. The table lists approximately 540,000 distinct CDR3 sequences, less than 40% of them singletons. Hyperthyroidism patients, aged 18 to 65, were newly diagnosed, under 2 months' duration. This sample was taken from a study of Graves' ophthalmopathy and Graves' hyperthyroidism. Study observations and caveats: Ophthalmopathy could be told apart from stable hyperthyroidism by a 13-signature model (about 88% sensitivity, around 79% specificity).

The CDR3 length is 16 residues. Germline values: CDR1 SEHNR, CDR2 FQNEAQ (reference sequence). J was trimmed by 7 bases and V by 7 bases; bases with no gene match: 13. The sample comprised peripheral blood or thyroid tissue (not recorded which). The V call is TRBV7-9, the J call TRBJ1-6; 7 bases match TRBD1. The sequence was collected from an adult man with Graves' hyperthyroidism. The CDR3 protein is CASTPGGGTPNSPLHF. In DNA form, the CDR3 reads TGTGCCAGCACCCCAGGGGGGGGGACGCCGAATTCACCCCTCCACTTT. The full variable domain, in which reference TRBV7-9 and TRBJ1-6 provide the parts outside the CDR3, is DTGVSQNPRHKITKRGQNVTFRCDPISEHNRLYWYRQTLGQGPEFLTYFQNEAQLEKSRLLSDRFSAERPKGSFSTLEIQRTEQGDSAMYLCASTPGGGTPNSPLHFGNGTRLTVT.